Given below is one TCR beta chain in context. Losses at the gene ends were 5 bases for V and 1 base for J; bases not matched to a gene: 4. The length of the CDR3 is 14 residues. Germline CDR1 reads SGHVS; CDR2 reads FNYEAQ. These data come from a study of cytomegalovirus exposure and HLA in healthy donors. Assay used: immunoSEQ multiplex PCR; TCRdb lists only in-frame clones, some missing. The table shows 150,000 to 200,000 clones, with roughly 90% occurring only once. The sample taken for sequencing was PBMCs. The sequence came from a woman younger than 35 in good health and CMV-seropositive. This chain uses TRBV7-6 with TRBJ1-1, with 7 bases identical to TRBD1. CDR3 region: CASSPGDRNTEAFF. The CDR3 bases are TGTGCCAGCAGCCCCGGGGACAGGAACACTGAAGCTTTCTTT.